The subject of this entry is one T cell receptor beta chain. Its antigen is as yet unknown. Sequencing used immunoSEQ multiplex PCR; TCRdb keeps in-frame clones, though not all of them. The table lists 120,000 or so clones, approximately 89% of them singletons. This CDR3 region has 14 residues. The V gene's germline CDR1 is MNHEY and CDR2 SMNVEV (reference sequence). Trimming took 7 bases from V and 1 from J; bases not matched to a gene: 4. The donors were members of the validation cohort, which comprised 90 to 150 subjects and was separate from the first cohort of roughly 700 subjects. The sample comes from a study of cytomegalovirus exposure and HLA in healthy donors. Study-level findings and limits: For most TCR sequences rarity was the rule, although some public TCRs occurred in many donors. The classifier was said to identify cytomegalovirus status with high specificity and sensitivity.

The receptor was derived from a woman aged 18-29 years in good health and CMV-seronegative. The V and J genes are TRBV27 and TRBJ2-7; the match to TRBD2 covers 10 bases. Sequenced input: PBMCs. CDR3 residues: CASKELAGSYEQYF. The CDR3 nucleotides are TGTGCCAGCAAGGAACTAGCGGGATCCTACGAGCAGTACTTC.